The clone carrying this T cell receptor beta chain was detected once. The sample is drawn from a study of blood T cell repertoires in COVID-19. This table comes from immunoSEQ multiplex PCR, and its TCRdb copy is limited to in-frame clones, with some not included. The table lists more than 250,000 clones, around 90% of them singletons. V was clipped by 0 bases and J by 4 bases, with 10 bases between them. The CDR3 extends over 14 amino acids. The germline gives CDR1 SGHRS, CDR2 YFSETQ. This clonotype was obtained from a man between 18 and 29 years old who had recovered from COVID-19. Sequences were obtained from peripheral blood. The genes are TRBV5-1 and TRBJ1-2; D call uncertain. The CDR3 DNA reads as TGCGCCAGCAGCTTGGACAGACCCGCCTATGGCTACACCTTC. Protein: CASSLDRPAYGYTF.